This T cell receptor (beta chain) originates from a study of blood T cell repertoires in COVID-19. About the research overall: Italy, Spain and the United States were the sources of the convalescent and acute COVID-19 samples. T cells, B-cell-depleted T cells, or PBMCs supplied cDNA or gDNA.

In the authors' methods: The authors estimated nucleated cell counts from reference gene primer amplification. Produced via immunoSEQ multiplex PCR; TCRdb's table is partial and in-frame only. The V and J calls and clone size were taken over from that table, and D and trimming were inferred from the DNA. The repertoire holds more than 90,000 clones, with roughly nine tenths as singletons. Sequenced material: peripheral blood. This receptor was obtained from a man in his 70s who had recovered from COVID-19.

The DNA of the CDR3 is TGTGCCAGCTCACCACGGCTAGCGGAGAACACCGGGGAGCTGTTTTTT. Amino acids: CASSPRLAENTGELFF. V is TRBV18 and J is TRBJ2-2; TRBD2 agrees at 7 bases. Germline CDR1 and CDR2: KGHSH and LQKENI. CDR3 length equals 16 residues. Trimming took 1 base from V and 1 from J; bases not matched to a gene: 3.